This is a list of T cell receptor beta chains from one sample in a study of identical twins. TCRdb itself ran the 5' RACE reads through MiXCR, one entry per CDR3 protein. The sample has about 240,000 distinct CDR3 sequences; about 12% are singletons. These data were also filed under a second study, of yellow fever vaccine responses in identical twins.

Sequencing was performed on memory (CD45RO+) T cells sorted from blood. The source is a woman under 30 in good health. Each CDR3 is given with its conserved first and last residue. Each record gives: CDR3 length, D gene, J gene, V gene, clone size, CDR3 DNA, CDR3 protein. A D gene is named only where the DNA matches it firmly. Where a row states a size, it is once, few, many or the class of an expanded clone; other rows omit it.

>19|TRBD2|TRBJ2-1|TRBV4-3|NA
TGCGCCAGCAGCCAGCGAACAGGGGTAGGACTAGCGGGTTACAATGAGCAGTTCTTC
CASSQRTGVGLAGYNEQFF
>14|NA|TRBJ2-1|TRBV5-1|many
TGCGCCAGCAAACAGGCGGATCAAGGCAATGAGCAGTTCTTC
CASKQADQGNEQFF
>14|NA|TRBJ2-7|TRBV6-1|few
TGTGCCAGCGGCCGGGGGCTTTCAGGGGACGAGCAGTACTTC
CASGRGLSGDEQYF
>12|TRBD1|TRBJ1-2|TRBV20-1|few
TGCAGTGCTCAACAGGGGAACTATGGCTACACCTTC
CSAQQGNYGYTF
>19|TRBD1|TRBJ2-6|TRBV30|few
TGTGCCTGGAGGTTCTTCGGGACAGCTGATTTCTCTGGGGCCAACGTCCTGACTTTC
CAWRFFGTADFSGANVLTF
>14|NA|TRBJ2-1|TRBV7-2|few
TGTGCCAGCAGCCGGACTTGGCGGAACAATGAGCAGTTCTTC
CASSRTWRNNEQFF
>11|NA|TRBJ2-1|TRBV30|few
TGTCTGGCGACATCCTACAATGAGCAGTTCTTC
CLATSYNEQFF
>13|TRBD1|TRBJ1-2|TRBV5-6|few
TGTGCCAGCAGCTTGAGGACAGGCCGAGTGTACACCTTC
CASSLRTGRVYTF
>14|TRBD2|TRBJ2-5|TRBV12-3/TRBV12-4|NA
TGTGCCAGCAGCATAGCGGGAGGCGCAGAGACCCAGTACTTC
CASSIAGGAETQYF
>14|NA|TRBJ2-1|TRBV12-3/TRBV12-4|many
TGTGCCAGCAGTGCCCGGGACCACCACAATGAGCAGTTCTTC
CASSARDHHNEQFF
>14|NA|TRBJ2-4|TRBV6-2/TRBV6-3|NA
TGTGCCAGCACAGGGTCTCTAGCCAAAAACATTCAGTACTTC
CASTGSLAKNIQYF
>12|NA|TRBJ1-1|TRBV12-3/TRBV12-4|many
TGTGCCAGCAGTTTTGTGAACACTGAAGCTTTCTTT
CASSFVNTEAFF
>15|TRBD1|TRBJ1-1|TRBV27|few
TGTGCCAGCAGTTTATGGTCCTCAGGGGGCACTGAAGCTTTCTTT
CASSLWSSGGTEAFF
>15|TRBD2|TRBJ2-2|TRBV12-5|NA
TGTCCTAGGGCCCTGGGCGGGAGGAACACCGGGGAGCTGTTTTTT
CPRALGGRNTGELFF
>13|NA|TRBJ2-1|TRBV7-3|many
TGTGCCAGCAGCTCCCCCGGGGGCAATGAGCAGTTCTTC
CASSSPGGNEQFF
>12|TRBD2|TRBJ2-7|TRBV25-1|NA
TGTGCCAGCAGCGCGGGAGTGGGGGAGCAGTACTTC
CASSAGVGEQYF
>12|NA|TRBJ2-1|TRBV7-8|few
TGTGCCAGCAGCTCCCGGGGGCATGAGCAGTTCTTC
CASSSRGHEQFF
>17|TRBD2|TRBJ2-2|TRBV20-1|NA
TGCAGTGCTAGTAATATCCTAGCGGGGGGATACACCGGGGAGCTGTTTTTT
CSASNILAGGYTGELFF
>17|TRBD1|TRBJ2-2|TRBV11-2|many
TGTGCCAGCAGCTTATGGTTGGGACAGAGGCGGACCGGGGAGCTGTTTTTT
CASSLWLGQRRTGELFF
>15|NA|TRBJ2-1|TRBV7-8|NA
TGTGCCAGCAGCAGACGTAGTGGGGGGTACAATGAGCAGTTCTTC
CASSRRSGGYNEQFF
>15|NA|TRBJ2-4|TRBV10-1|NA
TGCGCCAGCAGTGATGGATCCGCGGCCAAAAACATTCAGTACTTC
CASSDGSAAKNIQYF
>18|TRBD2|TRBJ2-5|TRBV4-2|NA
TGTGCCAGCAGCCTCTATCTAGCGGGAGGTGGCGCGGGAGAGACCCAGTACTTC
CASSLYLAGGGAGETQYF
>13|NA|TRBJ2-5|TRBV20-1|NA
TGCAGTGCTATCCTCAGGGATGGCGAGACCCAGTACTTC
CSAILRDGETQYF
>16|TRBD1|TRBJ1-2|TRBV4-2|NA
TGTGCCAGCAGCCAACGGACAGGGATGAGGGAATATGGCTACACCTTC
CASSQRTGMREYGYTF
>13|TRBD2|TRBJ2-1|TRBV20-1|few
TGCAGTGCCGACACGGGGGGATTGGATGAGCAGTTCTTC
CSADTGGLDEQFF
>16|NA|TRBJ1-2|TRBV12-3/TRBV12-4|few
TGTGCCAGCAGTTTTCGGGCGGGATTAGGTGACTATGGCTACACCTTC
CASSFRAGLGDYGYTF
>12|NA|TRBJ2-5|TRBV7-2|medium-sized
TGTGCCAGCAGTCAACAGGGACAGACCCAGTACTTC
CASSQQGQTQYF
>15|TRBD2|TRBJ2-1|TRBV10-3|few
TGTGCCATCAGTGCGGGCGGGGGGGCCATCGATGAGCAGTTCTTC
CAISAGGGAIDEQFF
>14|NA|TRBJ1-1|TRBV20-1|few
TGCAGTGCTAGAGTTTCAGGGAAGGACACTGAAGCTTTCTTT
CSARVSGKDTEAFF
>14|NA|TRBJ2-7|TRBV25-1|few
TGTGCCAGCAGTACCGCTCGGAGCTCCTACGAGCAGTACTTC
CASSTARSSYEQYF
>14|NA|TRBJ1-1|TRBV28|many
TGTGCCAGCAGCAAACAATTGGCGAACACTGAAGCTTTCTTT
CASSKQLANTEAFF
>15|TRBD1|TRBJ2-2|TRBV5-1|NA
TGCGCCAGCAGCTTGAGGACAGGGTATAACGGGGAGCTGTTTTTT
CASSLRTGYNGELFF
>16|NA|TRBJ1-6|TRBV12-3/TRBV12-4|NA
TGTGCCAGCAGCCTTTCGGGTGGGAAGGGGAATTCACCCCTCCACTTT
CASSLSGGKGNSPLHF
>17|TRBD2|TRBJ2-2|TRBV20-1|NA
TGCAGCGCTAGAGATCCCAGCGGGGGGGCCCATACCGGGGAGCTGTTTTTT
CSARDPSGGAHTGELFF
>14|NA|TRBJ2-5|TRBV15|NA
TGTGCCACCAGCAGAGGCCGGGCGGAGGAGACCCAGTACTTC
CATSRGRAEETQYF
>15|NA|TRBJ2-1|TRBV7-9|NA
TGTGCCAGCAGCCCTCACGGACCAGGGCAAAATGAGCAGTTCTTC
CASSPHGPGQNEQFF
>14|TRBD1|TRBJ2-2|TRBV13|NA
TGTGCCAGCAGCATTACACAGGGGGCCGGGGAGCTGTTTTTT
CASSITQGAGELFF
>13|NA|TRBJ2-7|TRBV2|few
TGTGCCAAACAGACAGCAAACTCCTACGAGCAGTACTTC
CAKQTANSYEQYF
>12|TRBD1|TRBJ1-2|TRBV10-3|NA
TGTGCCTCGGCAGGGGGAATCTATGGCTACACCTTC
CASAGGIYGYTF
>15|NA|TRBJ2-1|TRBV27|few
TGTGCCAGCAGTTTGTTCCGGACGACTGCTAATGAGCAGTTCTTC
CASSLFRTTANEQFF
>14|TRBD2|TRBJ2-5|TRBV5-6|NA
TGTGCCAGCAGCTTAGCGGGGGTCGGAGAGACCCAGTACTTC
CASSLAGVGETQYF
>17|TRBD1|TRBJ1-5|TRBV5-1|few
TGCGCCAGCAGCATCGGGGGACAGGATTATAGCAATCAGCCCCAGCATTTT
CASSIGGQDYSNQPQHF
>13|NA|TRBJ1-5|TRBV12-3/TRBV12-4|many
TGTGCCAGCAGGACAGACCTCAATCAGCCCCAGCATTTT
CASRTDLNQPQHF
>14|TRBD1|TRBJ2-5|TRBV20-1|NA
TGCAGTGCTAGAGATCGACAGGGTAGAGAGACCCAGTACTTC
CSARDRQGRETQYF
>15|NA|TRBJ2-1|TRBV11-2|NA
TGTGCCAGCAGCGGACAAAGTCTGGGGTACAATGAGCAGTTCTTC
CASSGQSLGYNEQFF
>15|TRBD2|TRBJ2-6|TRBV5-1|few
TGCGCCAGCAGCGAACTAGCGAGTGGGGCCAACGTCCTGACTTTC
CASSELASGANVLTF
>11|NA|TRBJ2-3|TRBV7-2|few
TGTGCCAGCAGCCCGAGGAACACGCAGTATTTT
CASSPRNTQYF
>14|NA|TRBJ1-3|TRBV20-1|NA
TGCAGTGCTAGAGATACGGGGTCTGGAAACACCATATATTTT
CSARDTGSGNTIYF
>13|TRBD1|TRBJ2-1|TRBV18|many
TGTGCCAGCTCTCCCGGGACAGGGTCTGAGCAGTTCTTC
CASSPGTGSEQFF
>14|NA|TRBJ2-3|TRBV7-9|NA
TGTGCCAGCAGACACAGGGAGTTCACAGATACGCAGTATTTT
CASRHREFTDTQYF
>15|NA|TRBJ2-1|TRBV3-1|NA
TGTGCCAGCAGCCAACGGGGGCGGATGAGCAATGAGCAGTTCTTC
CASSQRGRMSNEQFF
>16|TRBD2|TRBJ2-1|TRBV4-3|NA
TGCGCCAGCAGCCAAGATCCTAGCGGGAAAGGGGATGAGCAGTTCTTC
CASSQDPSGKGDEQFF
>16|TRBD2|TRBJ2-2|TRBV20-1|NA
TGCAGTGCTAGAGGACTAGCGGGGGCGAACACCGGGGAGCTGTTTTTT
CSARGLAGANTGELFF
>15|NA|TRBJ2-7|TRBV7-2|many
TGTGCCAGCAGCTCCTTATCCGGATCCAGAAACCGGCAGTACTTC
CASSSLSGSRNRQYF
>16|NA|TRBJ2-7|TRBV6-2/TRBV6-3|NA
TGTGCCAGCAGCTCCACAACTGACCGATTCTCCTACGAGCAGTACTTC
CASSSTTDRFSYEQYF
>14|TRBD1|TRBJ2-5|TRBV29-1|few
TGCAGCGTAGACCCAACAGGGGGCCAAGAGACCCAGTACTTC
CSVDPTGGQETQYF
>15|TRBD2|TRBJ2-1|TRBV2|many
TGTGCCAGCAGTGATTTGGGACTAGCGAGCAATGAGCAGTTCTTC
CASSDLGLASNEQFF
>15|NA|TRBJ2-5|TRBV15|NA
TGTGCCACCAGGTACGGGGCGGGGAAACAAGAGACCCAGTACTTC
CATRYGAGKQETQYF
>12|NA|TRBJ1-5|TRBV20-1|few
TGCAGTGCTAGAGATAGGGATCAGCCCCAGCATTTT
CSARDRDQPQHF
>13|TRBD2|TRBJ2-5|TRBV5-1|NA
TGCGCCAGCAGCGGGGGGGTGGAAGAGACCCAGTACTTC
CASSGGVEETQYF